These 9 T cell receptor beta chains came from one sample sequenced in a study of PD-L1 blockade in urothelial cancer. Here immunoSEQ multiplex PCR was the method, and the copy in TCRdb shows in-frame clones only, minus some. The sample yields about 72,000 clones, about 90% seen once. Sample time point: pretreatment peripheral blood. Sequencing used PBMCs, obtained around atezolizumab (anti-PD-L1) treatment. These TCRs come from a man in his fifties or sixties with urothelial cancer.

The rearrangement uses TRBV27 and TRBJ2-3, with D possibly being TRBD2 (5 bases). The CDR3 is 14 amino acids. Deletions cut 5 bases from V and 0 bases from J, with 9 bases between. The germline CDR1 and CDR2 sequences are MNHEY and SMNVEV (reference sequence). This CDR3 is CASSLGDSTDTQYF. CDR3 nucleotide sequence: TGTGCCAGCAGTCTCGGGGATAGCACAGATACGCAGTATTTT.

This chain joins TRBV7-2 and TRBJ1-1, with 7 bases matching TRBD1. The V and J ends lost 4 bases and 6 bases, in that order; junction bases with no gene match: 11. The CDR3 length is 15 residues. CDR1 is SGHTA, CDR2 FQGNSA, per germline. The CDR3 nucleotides read TGTGCCAGCAGCTCCGGAAGGGGGCGGGTGGCTGAAGCTTTCTTT. Protein product: CASSSGRGRVAEAFF. The whole variable domain, remainder taken from reference TRBV7-2 and TRBJ1-1, is GAGVSQSPSNKVTEKGKDVELRCDPISGHTALYWYRQSLGQGLEFLIYFQGNSAPDKSGLPSDRFSAERTGGSVSTLTIQRTQQEDSAVYLCASSSGRGRVAEAFFGQGTRLTVV.

The rearrangement links TRBV7-9 to TRBJ2-4, with 16 bases matching TRBD2. CDR1 is SEHNR and CDR2 is FQNEAQ in the germline V gene (reference sequence). Trimming removed 5 bases from V and 0 bases from J; junction bases left unmatched: 7. The CDR3 length is 19 residues. This CDR3 is CASSPWGLAGGLAKNIQYF. CDR3 DNA: TGTGCCAGCAGCCCCTGGGGACTAGCGGGGGGGTTAGCCAAAAACATTCAGTACTTC.

The chain couples TRBV4-2 to TRBJ2-2; 12 nucleotides match TRBD2. V lost 0 bases, J lost 5 bases, and 13 bases stayed unmatched. The germline gives CDR1 LGHNA, CDR2 YNFKEQ. The CDR3 runs to 20 residues. The chain's CDR3 is CASSQDGLAGGSRRTGELFF. Here the CDR3 DNA reads TGTGCCAGCAGCCAAGATGGGCTAGCGGGGGGGAGTAGGAGGACCGGGGAGCTGTTTTTT.

The V call is TRBV5-1, the J call TRBJ1-2, with 9 nucleotides matching TRBD1. Germline V lookup: CDR1 SGHRS, CDR2 YFSETQ. The V gene end was trimmed by 4 bases and the J gene end by 2 bases; junction bases not matched to a gene: 6. The CDR3 consists of 15 residues. CDR3 coding DNA: TGCGCCAGCAGCGCCCAGGGACAGGGCAACTATGGCTACACCTTC. Amino acids: CASSAQGQGNYGYTF.

The chain employs TRBV19 and TRBJ2-1; 9 bases fit TRBD1. CDR1 and CDR2 (germline): LNHDA, SQIVND (reference sequence). V shed 3 bases and J 8 bases; nucleotides not matched to a gene: 14. The CDR3 covers 17 residues. The CDR3 nucleotides read TGTGCCAGTAGTATCCCACCTTGGGGGACAGGGCTGTATGAGCAGTTCTTC. Amino acids: CASSIPPWGTGLYEQFF.

V usage is TRBV6-5 and J usage is TRBJ2-7; D not resolved. Germline V gene lookup returns CDR1 MNHEY and CDR2 SVGAGI. Deletions cut 0 bases from V and 0 bases from J, with 12 bases between. The CDR3 totals 16 residues. The CDR3 loop reads CASSYSSPISSYEQYF. The CDR3 nucleotides read TGTGCCAGCAGTTACTCGTCTCCAATTAGCTCCTACGAGCAGTACTTC.

This rearrangement joins TRBV5-1 to TRBJ2-3; 8 nucleotides agree with TRBD2. V gave up 0 bases and J gave up 1 base; unmatched junction bases: 4. The V gene's germline CDR1 is SGHRS and CDR2 YFSETQ. This CDR3 spans 16 amino acids. This chain's CDR3 is CASSLGGSGGTDTQYF. The DNA for the CDR3 is TGCGCCAGCAGCTTGGGGGGTAGCGGGGGCACAGATACGCAGTATTTT. Variable domain in full (rest from reference TRBV5-1 and TRBJ2-3): KAGVTQTPRYLIKTRGQQVTLSCSPISGHRSVSWYQQTPGQGLQFLFEYFSETQRNKGNFPGRFSGRQFSNSRSEMNVSTLELGDSALYLCASSLGGSGGTDTQYFGPGTRLTVL.

The chain combines TRBV7-6 with TRBJ1-1; tentative D call: TRBD1 (6 bases). Germline CDR1 reads SGHVS; CDR2 reads FNYEAQ. CDR3 size: 14 residues. Trimming shortened V by 0 bases and J by 8 bases, and 13 bases separated the two germline ends. The CDR3 nucleotides are TGTGCCAGCAGCTTAGCAATCGGGGGGCAAGAAGCTTTCTTT. This encodes CASSLAIGGQEAFF.